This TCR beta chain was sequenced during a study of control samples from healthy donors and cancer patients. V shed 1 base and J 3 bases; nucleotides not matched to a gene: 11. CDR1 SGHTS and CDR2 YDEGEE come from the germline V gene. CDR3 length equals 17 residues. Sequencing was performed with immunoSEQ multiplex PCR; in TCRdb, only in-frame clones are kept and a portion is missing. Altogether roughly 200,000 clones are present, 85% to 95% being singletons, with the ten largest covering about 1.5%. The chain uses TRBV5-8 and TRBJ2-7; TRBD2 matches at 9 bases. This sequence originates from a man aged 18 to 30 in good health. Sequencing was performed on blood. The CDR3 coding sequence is TGTGCCAGCAGCTTGTACCTAGCGGGGTCTGGTAGCTACGAGCAGTACTTC. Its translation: CASSLYLAGSGSYEQYF.